These 24 T cell receptor beta chains were sequenced from one sample in a study of T cell repertoires in cytomegalovirus infection. Each CDR3 protein is one row after TCRdb ran MiXCR on the reads. The table has 200,000 to 250,000 distinct CDR3 sequences, roughly two fifths seen once. What these receptors recognize is not known. Sequencing was performed on CD8+ T cells from cultured PBMCs, taken from culture after CMV antigen stimulation. These TCRs come from a human donor in good health (CMV status not recorded). Some clones in this sample may be carry-over from other donors' samples.

This clonotype was seen ten or more times. The V and J genes are TRBV7-3 and TRBJ2-1, with TRBD1 matching over 8 bases. Germline CDR1 SGHTA, CDR2 FQGTGA. This CDR3 is built from 16 residues. Germline trimming cut 3 bases from V and 3 bases from J; bases unmatched to any gene: 7. The DNA for the CDR3 is TGTGCCAGCAGCTTGCAATCCGGGACAGGCTACAATGAGCAGTTCTTC. Its protein product is CASSLQSGTGYNEQFF.

V gene TRBV11-2 combines with J gene TRBJ2-1, with unresolved D. V lost 0 bases and J lost 5, with 8 bases in between. Germline CDR1 SGHAT, CDR2 FQNNGV. The CDR3 loop spans 14 amino acids. CDR3 DNA: TGTGCCAGCAGCTTAGAAGACGGACACAATGAGCAGTTCTTC. This translates into CASSLEDGHNEQFF.

The gene calls are TRBV27 and TRBJ2-3, with a tentative D call TRBD1 (7 bases). Trimming shortened V by 3 bases and J by 4 bases, and 17 bases separated the two germline ends. The germline V gene encodes CDR1 MNHEY and CDR2 SMNVEV (reference sequence). This CDR3 is built from 16 residues. CDR3 DNA: TGTGCCAGCAGTTTGGGGGGCACAGGGGCCCCAGATACGCAGTATTTT. Translation gives CASSLGGTGAPDTQYF.

The chain has TRBV27 and TRBJ2-3, with TRBD1 matching 7 bases. Germline values: CDR1 MNHEY, CDR2 SMNVEV (reference sequence). The CDR3 extends over 13 amino acids. V lost 0 bases and J lost 9; bases outside the gene matches: 3. CDR3 sequence: CASSLSQTGTQYF. DNA of the CDR3: TGTGCCAGCAGTTTATCTCAGACAGGGACGCAGTATTTT.

This clonotype was detected only a few times. The chain's CDR3 is CASGLQGTAEAFF. The CDR3 nucleotides are TGTGCTAGTGGTTTACAGGGGACCGCTGAAGCTTTCTTT. The chain employs TRBV12-5 and TRBJ1-1; 7 positions agree with TRBD1. Germline V gene data show CDR1 as LGHNT and CDR2 as FRNRAP. With V trimmed by 3 bases and J by 6 bases, 4 bases remained unmatched. This CDR3 is 13 amino acids long.

The chain joins TRBV27 to TRBJ2-1, with D possibly matching TRBD2 (6 bases). Germline V gene data show CDR1 as MNHEY and CDR2 as SMNVEV (reference sequence). Deletions cut 3 bases from V and 0 bases from J, with 21 bases between. CDR3 length equals 19 residues. CDR3 residues: CASSFGPAGGGSSYNEQFF. The CDR3 DNA is TGTGCCAGCAGTTTTGGACCGGCCGGGGGTGGGTCCTCCTACAATGAGCAGTTCTTC.

This sequence joins TRBV28 and TRBJ2-1, with TRBD2 matching over 10 bases. The CDR3 length is 16 residues. V trimming: 4 bases; J trimming: 4 bases; junction bases outside the gene matches: 7. Looked up from germline, CDR1 is MDHEN and CDR2 is SYDVKM. The CDR3 DNA is TGTGCCAGCAGTTCCTGGACTAGCGGAAATTACAATGAGCAGTTCTTC. This gives the protein CASSSWTSGNYNEQFF. Drawing the rest from reference TRBV28 and TRBJ2-1, the complete variable domain is DVKVTQSSRYLVKRTGEKVFLECVQDMDHENMFWYRQDPGLGLRLIYFSYDVKMKEKGDIPEGYSVSREKKERFSLILESASTNQTSMYLCASSSWTSGNYNEQFFGPGTRLTVL.

This chain joins TRBV13 and TRBJ2-2; 10 bases align to TRBD2. J was trimmed by 4 bases and V by 3 bases; bases with no gene match: 5. There are 16 residues in the CDR3. Looked up from germline, CDR1 is PRHDT and CDR2 is FYEKMQ (reference sequence). The CDR3 spells CASSFSGGPFTGELFF. The CDR3 region has the DNA TGTGCCAGCAGCTTTAGCGGGGGGCCGTTCACCGGGGAGCTGTTTTTT. Based on the CDR3 plus reference TRBV13 and TRBJ2-2, the full variable domain is AAGVIQSPRHLIKEKRETATLKCYPIPRHDTVYWYQQGPGQDPQFLISFYEKMQSDKGSIPDRFSAQQFSDYHSELNMSSLELGDSALYFCASSFSGGPFTGELFFGEGSRLTVL.

The chain uses TRBV12-3 or TRBV12-4 and TRBJ2-3; a weak D match, TRBD2 (5 bases). The CDR3 has 15 residues. V lost 1 base to trimming and J lost 2 bases, with 10 bases between them. The CDR3 region is CASSLGLINTDTQYF. In nucleotides, the CDR3 is TGTGCCAGCAGTTTAGGACTAATAAACACAGATACGCAGTATTTT.

The sample holds a few counts of this clonotype. The DNA for the CDR3 is TGTGCCAGCAGTGGAGTTGAGCAGTTCTTC. This translates into CASSGVEQFF. The genes are TRBV2 and TRBJ2-1; no clear D gene. Trimming took 4 bases from V and 9 from J, leaving 4 bases between them. CDR1 is SNHLY and CDR2 is FYNNEI in the germline V gene. CDR3 length: 10 residues.

The table lists this clonotype with a few counts. V is TRBV7-2 and J is TRBJ2-1, with D possibly matching TRBD2 (6 bases). The CDR3 is 13 residues long. V was clipped by 4 bases and J by 12 bases, with 16 bases between them. Germline lookup yields CDR1 SGHTA and CDR2 FQGNSA. The CDR3 bases are TGTGCCAGCAGCTCCGGGACTGTTTGGGGGCAGTTCTTC. Its protein is CASSSGTVWGQFF.

The CDR3 DNA reads TGTGCCAGCAGCTCACCTAAGGAAGACTTGGGCACTGAAGCTTTCTTT. Protein product: CASSSPKEDLGTEAFF. V usage is TRBV7-6 and J usage is TRBJ1-1; D gene ambiguous. The CDR3 has 16 amino acids. V was shortened by 4 bases and J by 4 bases, with 19 bases between the two germline ends. Looked up from germline, CDR1 is SGHVS and CDR2 is FNYEAQ.

This clonotype has at least ten counts. This rearrangement joins TRBV7-2 to TRBJ2-2; D gene unclear. This CDR3 has 15 amino acids. Germline-derived CDR1 and CDR2 are SGHTA and FQGNSA. Between the trimmed V and J ends, which lost 5 bases and 2 bases, there was a span of 12 bases. CDR3 sequence reads: CASSPEVANTGELFF. In DNA, the CDR3 is TGTGCCAGCAGCCCGGAAGTAGCCAACACCGGGGAGCTGTTTTTT.

The chain uses TRBV7-2 and TRBJ2-2; D gene ambiguous. With 5 bases removed from V and 7 bases from J, the gap between germline ends came to 5 bases. The length of the CDR3 is 11 residues. CDR1 and CDR2 (germline): SGHTA, FQGNSA. CDR3 residues: CASSPRGELFF. CDR3 sequence (DNA): TGTGCCAGCAGCCCACGCGGGGAGCTGTTTTTT.

The J gene is TRBJ2-5, the V gene TRBV29-1, with TRBD2 matching over 14 bases. The germline gives CDR1 SQVTM, CDR2 ANQGSEA. The CDR3 sequence is 14 residues long. V lost 6 bases and J lost 1; bases outside the gene matches: 1. The CDR3 DNA is TGCAGCGTGGGGACTAGCGGGGGCCAAGAGACCCAGTACTTC. It yields the protein CSVGTSGGQETQYF.

This clonotype was observed a handful of times. The J gene is TRBJ2-5, the V gene TRBV14; unclear D gene. V gave up 0 bases and J gave up 7 bases, with 18 bases separating them. CDR3 length: 16 residues. Germline V gives CDR1 SGHDN, CDR2 FVKESK. The CDR3 reads CASSQDPRSGPATQYF. DNA of the CDR3: TGTGCCAGCAGCCAAGACCCGAGGAGTGGCCCAGCGACCCAGTACTTC.

The chain uses TRBV27 and TRBJ2-5; D might be TRBD1 or TRBD2, each matching 6 bases. V was shortened by 6 bases and J by 5 bases, with 16 bases between the two germline ends. Per the germline V gene, CDR1 is MNHEY and CDR2 is SMNVEV (reference sequence). CDR3 size: 14 residues. CDR3 region: CASSPRGVRETQYF. CDR3 DNA: TGTGCCAGCAGCCCTAGGGGGGTCCGGGAGACCCAGTACTTC.

This clonotype was seen at least ten times. The V gene is TRBV7-2, the J gene TRBJ2-5, with 11 positions matching TRBD2. The CDR3 length is 16 residues. Looked up from germline, CDR1 is SGHTA and CDR2 is FQGNSA. V lost 5 bases to trimming and J lost 7 bases; unmatched junction nucleotides: 12. The CDR3 loop reads CASSPIAGGPGGTQYF. The CDR3 DNA follows: TGTGCCAGCAGCCCGATAGCGGGAGGGCCCGGAGGGACCCAGTACTTC.

The rearrangement joins TRBV5-4 to TRBJ2-7; TRBD2 matches at 14 bases. Germline CDR1 SGHNT, CDR2 YYREEE (reference sequence). The length of the CDR3 is 17 residues. J lost 10 bases, V lost 4 bases, and 16 bases had no gene match. CDR3 in amino acids: CASSRGTSGGPEDGQYF. The CDR3 nucleotides read TGTGCCAGCAGCCGCGGGACTAGCGGGGGCCCCGAGGATGGCCAGTACTTC.

The rearrangement links TRBV24-1 to TRBJ2-1; D possibly corresponds to TRBD2 (6 bases). The CDR3 is 15 amino acids. The germline gives CDR1 KGHDR, CDR2 SFDVKD. The V gene lost 3 bases and the J gene lost 9 bases, with 17 bases spanning the gap. CDR3 amino acids: CATSDRDFPRGEQFF. CDR3 in DNA: TGTGCCACCAGTGATCGGGACTTTCCCCGCGGTGAGCAGTTCTTC.

V is TRBV5-6 and J is TRBJ2-1, with 7 bases matching TRBD1. The CDR3 runs 13 residues. The ends lost 4 bases at V and 8 bases at J; junction bases unmatched: 6. Germline V gene sequence: CDR1 SGHDT, CDR2 YYEEEE. In nucleotides, the CDR3 is TGTGCCAGCAGCCAGGGGGTACCAGATGAGCAGTTCTTC. Translating gives CASSQGVPDEQFF.

The sample holds a few counts of this clonotype. The chain carries TRBV7-6 and TRBJ2-3; D gene ambiguous. This CDR3 comprises 13 residues. V dropped 4 bases and J dropped 6 bases, with 11 bases sitting between them. In germline, CDR1 is SGHVS, CDR2 FNYEAQ. CDR3 DNA: TGTGCCAGCAGCTCACCCCCCGGGGATACGCAGTATTTT. Protein: CASSSPPGDTQYF.

The sample holds many counts of this clonotype. V is TRBV7-8 and J is TRBJ2-4, with D maybe TRBD1 (8 bases). Trimming shortened V by 5 bases and J by 1 base, and 30 bases separated the two germline ends. The CDR3 is 21 residues long. Germline CDR1 is SGHVS and CDR2 is FQNEAQ. CDR3 protein: CASSLLQGGRKGNLAKNIQYF. CDR3 sequence (DNA): TGTGCCAGCAGCCTCTTACAGGGGGGGAGGAAGGGGAATTTGGCCAAAAACATTCAGTACTTC. Full variable domain (remainder filled in from reference TRBV7-8 and TRBJ2-4): GAGVSQSPRYKVAKRGQDVALRCDPISGHVSLFWYQQALGQGPEFLTYFQNEAQLDKSGLPSDRFFAERPEGSVSTLKIQRTQQEDSAVYLCASSLLQGGRKGNLAKNIQYFGAGTRLSVL.

The chain is built from TRBV28 and TRBJ2-3, with TRBD2 identical over 11 bases. Trimming cost V 8 bases and J 6 bases; bases outside gene matches: 10. CDR3 length: 15 amino acids. Germline lookup yields CDR1 MDHEN and CDR2 SYDVKM. CDR3 sequence (DNA): TGTGCCAGCCTCCCGCGGACTAGCGGGCTGGATACGCAGTATTTT. Translating it yields CASLPRTSGLDTQYF.